This T cell receptor beta chain emerged from a study of chemoradiotherapy in HPV16-positive cancers. The overall study: Candidate HPV-specific T-cell clones and common TCR motifs came from functional assays in two HPV16-positive patients.

Sequencing used immunoSEQ multiplex PCR; TCRdb keeps in-frame clones, though not all of them. The table shows around 2,500 clones, with roughly 87% occurring only once. Study results and caveats: Candidate HPV-specific clones and E7-related TCR motifs grew in tumor during treatment. HPV-specific T cells were functionally defined from only a couple of HPV16-positive patients.

V shed 6 bases and J 4 bases; nucleotides not matched to a gene: 8. This CDR3 region has 15 residues. Germline values: CDR1 LNHDA, CDR2 SQIVND (reference sequence). In regard to this clone: What it binds is not known.

The chain recombines TRBV19 with TRBJ2-3; the match to TRBD1 covers 9 bases. Here the sequenced sample was tumor tissue, taken from a patient who underwent chemoradiotherapy. The receptor's source is a human donor with HPV-associated anogenital cancer. The CDR3 region has the DNA TGTGCCAGTAGACTACAGGGGGCAGGGGCAGATACGCAGTATTTT. Translating gives CASRLQGAGADTQYF.